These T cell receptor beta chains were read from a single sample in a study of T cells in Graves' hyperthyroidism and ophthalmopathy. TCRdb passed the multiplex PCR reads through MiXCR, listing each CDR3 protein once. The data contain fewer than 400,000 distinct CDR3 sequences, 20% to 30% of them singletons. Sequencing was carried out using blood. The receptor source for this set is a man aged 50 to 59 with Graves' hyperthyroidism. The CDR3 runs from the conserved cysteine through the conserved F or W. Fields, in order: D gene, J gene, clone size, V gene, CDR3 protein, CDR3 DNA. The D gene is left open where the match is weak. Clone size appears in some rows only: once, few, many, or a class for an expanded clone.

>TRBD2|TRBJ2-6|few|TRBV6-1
CATTSGVSGANVLTF
TGTGCCACTACTAGCGGGGTGTCTGGGGCCAACGTCCTGACTTTC
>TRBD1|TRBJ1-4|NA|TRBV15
CATRGGQLNEKLFF
TGTGCCACCCGAGGGGGACAGCTAAATGAAAAACTGTTTTTT
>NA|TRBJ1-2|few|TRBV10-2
CASLKGQGLNYGYTF
TGCGCCAGCCTAAAAGGGCAGGGGCTTAACTATGGCTACACCTTC
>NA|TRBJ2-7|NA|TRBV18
CASSPSQGLYEQYF
TGTGCCAGCTCACCATCACAGGGTCTCTACGAGCAGTACTTC
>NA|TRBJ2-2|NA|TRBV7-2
CASSGSVTGELFF
TGTGCCAGCAGCGGGAGCGTCACCGGGGAGCTGTTTTTT
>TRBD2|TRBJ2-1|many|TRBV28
CASSWQRARGVEQFF
TGTGCCAGCAGTTGGCAGCGGGCGCGGGGGGTTGAGCAGTTCTTC
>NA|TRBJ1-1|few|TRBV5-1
CASSLGWSVNTEAFF
TGCGCCAGCAGCTTGGGTTGGTCCGTGAACACTGAAGCTTTCTTT
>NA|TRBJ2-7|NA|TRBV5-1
CASSLQPATNYEQYF
TGCGCCAGCAGCCTCCAGCCGGCGACGAACTACGAGCAGTACTTC
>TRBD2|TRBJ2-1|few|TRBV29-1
CSGGGRSYNEQFF
TGCAGCGGTGGCGGGAGGTCCTACAATGAGCAGTTCTTC
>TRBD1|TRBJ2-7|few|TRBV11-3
CASSFPGQGRYEQYF
TGTGCCAGCAGCTTTCCGGGACAGGGGAGATACGAGCAGTACTTC
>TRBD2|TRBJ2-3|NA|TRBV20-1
CSVLSGTTDTQYF
TGCAGTGTTCTTAGCGGGACGACAGATACGCAGTATTTT
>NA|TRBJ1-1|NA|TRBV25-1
CASSESGGTEAFF
TGTGCCAGCAGTGAATCAGGTGGCACTGAAGCTTTCTTT
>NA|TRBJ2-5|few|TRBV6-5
CASSYRGQKETQYF
TGTGCCAGCAGTTACCGAGGACAGAAGGAGACCCAGTACTTC
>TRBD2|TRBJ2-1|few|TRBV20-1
CSARDQGLALNEQFF
TGCAGTGCTAGAGATCAGGGACTAGCCCTTAATGAGCAGTTCTTC
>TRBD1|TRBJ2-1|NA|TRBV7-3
CASSSKGISGQERPGSSYNEQFF
TGTGCCAGCAGCTCGAAAGGAATCTCGGGACAGGAGAGACCGGGGAGCTCCTACAATGAGCAGTTCTTC
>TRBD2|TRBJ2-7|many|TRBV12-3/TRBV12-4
CASSSRLARNEQYF
TGTGCCAGCAGTTCCCGACTAGCGCGGAACGAGCAGTACTTC
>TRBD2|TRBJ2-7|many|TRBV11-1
CASSTSGRVPYEQYF
TGTGCCAGCAGCACTAGCGGGAGGGTCCCCTACGAGCAGTACTTC
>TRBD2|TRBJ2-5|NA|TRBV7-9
CASSLWGGQETQYF
TGTGCCAGCAGCTTATGGGGGGGTCAAGAGACCCAGTACTTC
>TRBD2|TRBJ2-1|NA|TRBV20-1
CSARGKPGLAGGHSYNEQFF
TGCAGTGCTAGAGGGAAGCCGGGACTAGCGGGAGGTCACTCCTACAATGAGCAGTTCTTC
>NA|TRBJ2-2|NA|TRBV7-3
CASSPTNGGTGELFF
TGTGCCAGCAGCCCAACCAACGGGGGAACCGGGGAGCTGTTTTTT
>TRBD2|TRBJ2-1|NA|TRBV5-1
CASSISGGITYNEQFF
TGCGCCAGCAGCATTAGCGGGGGAATTACATACAATGAGCAGTTCTTC
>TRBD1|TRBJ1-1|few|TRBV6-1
CASRERDRVAFF
TGTGCCAGCAGAGAAAGGGACAGGGTAGCTTTCTTT
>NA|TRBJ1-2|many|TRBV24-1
CATSDRTVSSGYGYTF
TGTGCCACCAGTGATCGGACAGTTTCAAGCGGCTATGGCTACACCTTC
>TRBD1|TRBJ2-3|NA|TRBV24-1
CATSDSGQGTDTQYF
TGTGCCACCAGTGATTCGGGACAGGGCACAGATACGCAGTATTTT
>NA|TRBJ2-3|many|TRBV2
CASSESMADTQYF
TGTGCCAGCAGTGAAAGTATGGCAGATACGCAGTATTTT
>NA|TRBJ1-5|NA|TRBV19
CASSRQNQPQHF
TGTGCCAGTAGCAGACAGAATCAGCCCCAGCATTTT
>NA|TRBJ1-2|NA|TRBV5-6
CASSSSGGAGGYTF
NA
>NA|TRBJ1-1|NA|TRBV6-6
CASSYSRANTEAFF
TGTGCCAGCAGTTACTCTAGGGCGAACACTGAAGCTTTCTTT
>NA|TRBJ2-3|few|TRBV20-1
CSARRGHTDTQYF
TGCAGTGCTCGAAGGGGACACACAGATACGCAGTATTTT
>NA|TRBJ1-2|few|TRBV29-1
CSAREGYGYTF
TGCAGCGCCAGGGAGGGCTATGGCTACACCTTC
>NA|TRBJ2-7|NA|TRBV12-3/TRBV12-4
CASGGQATRNEQYF
TGTGCCAGCGGGGGGCAGGCCACTCGGAACGAGCAGTACTTC
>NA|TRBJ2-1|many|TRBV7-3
CASSLQRGAYNEQFF
TGTGCCAGCAGTTTACAGCGCGGGGCTTACAATGAGCAGTTCTTC
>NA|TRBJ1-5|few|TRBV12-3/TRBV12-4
CASSLEAGYLSNQPQHF
TGTGCCAGCAGTTTAGAGGCAGGGTATTTGAGCAATCAGCCCCAGCATTTT
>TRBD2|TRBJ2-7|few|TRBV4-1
CASSQEVAGGEEQYF
TGCGCCAGCAGCCAAGAGGTAGCGGGTGGGGAGGAGCAGTACTTC
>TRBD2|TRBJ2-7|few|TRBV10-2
CASKTSGIDEQYF
TGCGCCAGCAAGACTAGCGGGATTGACGAGCAGTACTTC
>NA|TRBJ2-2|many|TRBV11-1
CASSLAPSGSSGTGELFF
TGTGCCAGCAGCTTAGCGCCCAGCGGGTCCTCGGGCACCGGGGAGCTGTTTTTT
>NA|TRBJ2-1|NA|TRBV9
CASSVELVSYNEQFF
TGTGCCAGCAGCGTAGAACTAGTTTCGTACAATGAGCAGTTCTTC
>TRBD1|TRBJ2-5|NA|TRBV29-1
CSGGQSYQETQYF
TGCAGCGGGGGACAGTCGTACCAAGAGACCCAGTACTTC
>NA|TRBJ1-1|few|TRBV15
CATSRDTAGTEAFF
TGTGCCACCAGCAGAGATACCGCCGGAACTGAAGCTTTCTTT
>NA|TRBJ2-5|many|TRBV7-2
CASSPDYAAETQYF
TGTGCCAGCAGCCCTGACTATGCGGCAGAGACCCAGTACTTC
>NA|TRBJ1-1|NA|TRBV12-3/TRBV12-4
CASRYPIQGSTEAFF
TGTGCCAGCAGGTACCCTATACAGGGATCCACTGAAGCTTTCTTT
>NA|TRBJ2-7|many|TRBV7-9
CASGDGSYEQYF
TGTGCCAGCGGGGACGGGTCCTACGAGCAGTACTTC
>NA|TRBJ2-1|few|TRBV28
CASSTPGGDYNEQFF
TGTGCCAGCAGTACCCCCGGGGGAGACTACAATGAGCAGTTCTTC
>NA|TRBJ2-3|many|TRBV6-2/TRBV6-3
CASSYEAASTDTQYF
TGTGCCAGCAGTTACGAGGCGGCTAGCACAGATACGCAGTATTTT
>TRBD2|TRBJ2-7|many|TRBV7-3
CASSLEGTSGSYEQYF
TGTGCCAGCAGCTTAGAGGGGACTAGCGGATCCTACGAGCAGTACTTC
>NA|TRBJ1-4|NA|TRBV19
CASSIWATGTNEKLFF
TGTGCCAGTAGTATATGGGCGACTGGCACTAATGAAAAACTGTTTTTT
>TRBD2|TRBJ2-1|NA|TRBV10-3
CAIRAGATSYNEQFF
TGTGCCATCAGAGCGGGAGCGACCTCCTACAATGAGCAGTTCTTC
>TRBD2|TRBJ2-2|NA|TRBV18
CASSPTSGSSVGELFF
TGTGCCAGCTCGCCGACTAGCGGGAGTTCTGTCGGGGAGCTGTTTTTT